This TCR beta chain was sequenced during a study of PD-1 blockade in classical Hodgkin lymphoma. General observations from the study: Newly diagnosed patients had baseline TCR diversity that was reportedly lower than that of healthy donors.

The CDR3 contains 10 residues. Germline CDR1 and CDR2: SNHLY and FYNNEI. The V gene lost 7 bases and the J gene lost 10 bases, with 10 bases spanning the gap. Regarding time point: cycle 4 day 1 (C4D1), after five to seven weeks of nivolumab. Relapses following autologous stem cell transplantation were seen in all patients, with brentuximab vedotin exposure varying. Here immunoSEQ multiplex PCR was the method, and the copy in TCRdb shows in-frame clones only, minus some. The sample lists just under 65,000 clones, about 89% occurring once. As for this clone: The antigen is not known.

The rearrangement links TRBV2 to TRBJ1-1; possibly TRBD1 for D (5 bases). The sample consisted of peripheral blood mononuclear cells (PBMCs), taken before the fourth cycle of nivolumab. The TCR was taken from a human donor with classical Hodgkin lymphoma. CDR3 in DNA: TGTGCCAGCAAGGGGCGCGGAGCTTTCTTT. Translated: CASKGRGAFF.